This T cell receptor (beta chain) came from a study of cytomegalovirus exposure and HLA in healthy donors. Study background: Of some 400 genotyped donors, more than 65% grouped in the Caucasian-associated ancestry cluster. Study results and caveats: Researchers reportedly found TCR beta sequences accurately predicted most subjects' HLA-A and HLA-B alleles. Among TCR beta chains, those listed as cytomegalovirus-associated numbered over 150.

Amplification used 60 Vbeta primers and 13 Jbeta primers. The method was immunoSEQ multiplex PCR; TCRdb's version includes in-frame clones alone and lacks a portion of them. The profile shows more than 150,000 clones, around 80% of them singletons. Only a few counts were recorded for this clone. Antigen: not known. Every donor was a healthy person donating bone marrow. Sequenced sample: PBMCs. This TCR came from a young woman in good health and CMV-seropositive.

The CDR3, as DNA: TGTGCTAGTGGTTTGATTCGACGGGGAAGTAACTATGGCTACACCTTC. It translates to CASGLIRRGSNYGYTF. The chain is built from TRBV12-5 and TRBJ1-2, with no clear D. The V gene lost 2 bases and the J gene lost 1 base, with 14 bases spanning the gap. The CDR3 totals 16 residues. The germline V gene encodes CDR1 LGHNT and CDR2 FRNRAP. The whole variable domain, filled in from reference TRBV12-5 and TRBJ1-2, reads DARVTQTPRHKVTEMGQEVTMRCQPILGHNTVFWYRQTMMQGLELLAYFRNRAPLDDSGMPKDRFSAEMPDATLATLKIQPSEPRDSAVYFCASGLIRRGSNYGYTFGSGTRLTVV.